This T cell receptor beta chain comes out of a study of cytomegalovirus exposure and HLA in healthy donors. For this clone: Antigen specificity is unknown.

In the PCR, 60 Vbeta and 13 Jbeta primers were used. Measured with immunoSEQ multiplex PCR; TCRdb has only the in-frame clones, and not every one. Counted here are 50,000 or so clones, around 80% occurring once; the ten biggest clones make up 2% to 2.5%. V lost 5 bases to trimming and J lost 6 bases; unmatched junction nucleotides: 7. CDR1 SGHRS and CDR2 YFSETQ come from the germline V gene. CDR3 length: 13 residues. Every donor was a healthy person donating bone marrow. Study-wide results and caveats: A later analysis showed HLA-associated TCR beta chains outstripping equally common others in clonal expansion. Common viral pathogens were later found to be apparently linked to several of the most significant clusters. A few chains tied to CMV proved CMV antigen-specific in vitro.

The rearrangement links TRBV5-1 to TRBJ2-7, with TRBD1 identical over 8 bases. The receptor's source is a boy aged 5-17 years in good health and CMV-seropositive. The sequenced sample consisted of PBMCs. The CDR3 DNA reads TGCGCCAGCAGAGGGCAGGGGGCAGTCGAGCAGTACTTC. Its translation is CASRGQGAVEQYF. Based on the CDR3 plus reference TRBV5-1 and TRBJ2-7, the full variable domain is KAGVTQTPRYLIKTRGQQVTLSCSPISGHRSVSWYQQTPGQGLQFLFEYFSETQRNKGNFPGRFSGRQFSNSRSEMNVSTLELGDSALYLCASRGQGAVEQYFGPGTRLTVT.